The 12 T cell receptor beta chains listed next were all sequenced from one sample in a study of T cell repertoires in cytomegalovirus infection (dated 2019 in TCRdb). No antigen has been assigned to these receptors. Sequencer: Illumina HiSeq 1500. Using fastp at Q25 and MiXCR, TCRdb reprocessed the public reads and kept productive beta chains. A single entry per CDR3 protein holds the most common genes and DNA from its merged rows. For this sample there are some 920,000 distinct CDR3 sequences; around 30% appear just once. The ten largest clonotypes hold about 14% of the sample. Taken with the paper, the label for treatment or condition translates to: in vitro stimulation with specific CMV peptide epitopes to enrich CMV-specific T cells. The sample consisted of cultured CD8+ T cells from PBMCs, taken from culture after CMV antigen stimulation. The receptors derive from a human donor in good health (CMV status not recorded). Some clones in this sample may be carry-over from other donors' samples.

The chain uses TRBV4-3 and TRBJ1-6; 7 bases agree with TRBD1. CDR3 size: 17 residues. Germline V lookup: CDR1 LGHNA, CDR2 YSLEER. V shed 5 bases, J shed 6 bases, and the junction held 13 bases outside the gene matches. The CDR3: CASSFRQGIGSNSPLHF. Written as DNA, the CDR3 is TGCGCCAGCAGCTTCCGACAGGGAATCGGTAGTAATTCACCCCTCCACTTT.

The chain recombines TRBV4-2 with TRBJ1-5, with D maybe TRBD1 (5 bases). The CDR3 contains 15 residues. CDR1 is LGHNA, CDR2 YNFKEQ, per germline. V lost 2 bases to trimming and J lost 5 bases, with 13 bases between them. CDR3 loop: CASSQYLQGDQPQHF. The DNA of the CDR3 is TGTGCCAGCAGCCAATATCTGCAAGGGGATCAGCCCCAGCATTTT.

The genes are TRBV6-6 and TRBJ2-7, with 9 bases aligning to TRBD1. Losses at the gene ends were 0 bases for V and 3 bases for J; bases not matched to a gene: 3. This CDR3 contains 15 residues. Per germline, CDR1 MNHNY and CDR2 SVGAGI (reference sequence). CDR3 sequence (DNA): TGTGCCAGCAGTTACTCGAACAGGGGGCTCTACGAGCAGTACGTC. It is translated as CASSYSNRGLYEQYV.

This chain joins TRBV10-2 and TRBJ2-1; perhaps TRBD2 as D (5 bases). The germline V gene encodes CDR1 WSHSY and CDR2 SAAADI. The V gene lost 2 bases and the J gene lost 7 bases, with 18 bases spanning the gap. The CDR3 has 16 amino acids. The CDR3 sequence is CASSEERRISGNEQFF. Written as DNA, the CDR3 is TGCGCCAGCAGTGAGGAAAGGCGGATCTCGGGGAATGAGCAGTTCTTC.

The chain is built from TRBV6-1 and TRBJ1-1; D is uncertain. The germline CDR1 and CDR2 sequences are MNHNS and SASEGT. This CDR3 is 11 amino acids long. Trimming took off 6 bases at V and 7 bases at J, with 9 bases between the two ends. CDR3 in DNA: TGTGCCAGCAGCATCAATGGTGAAGCTTTCTTT. Translation gives CASSINGEAFF.

A few counts support this clonotype. V gene TRBV6-2 or TRBV6-3 combines with J gene TRBJ1-6; unclear D gene. This CDR3 comprises 16 residues. Looked up from germline, CDR1 is MNHEY and CDR2 is SVGEGT. Trimming removed 6 bases at V and 0 bases at J, with 12 bases between. The CDR3 sequence is CASSPTRDSYNSPLHF. The CDR3 DNA follows: TGTGCCAGCAGCCCAACCCGAGACTCCTATAATTCACCCCTCCACTTT.

This clonotype was recorded many times. The rearrangement links TRBV5-1 to TRBJ2-2; the match to TRBD2 covers 7 bases. The V segment lost 1 base and the J segment 3 bases; nucleotides outside the gene matches: 6. The CDR3 covers 16 residues. Germline V gene sequence: CDR1 SGHRS, CDR2 YFSETQ. The CDR3 reads CASSLIERGDTGELFF. CDR3 DNA: TGCGCCAGCAGCTTGATCGAGCGGGGCGACACCGGGGAGCTGTTTTTT.

This clonotype was found many times. V and J are TRBV20-1 and TRBJ1-1, with D tentatively TRBD1 (6 bases). CDR1 is DFQATT and CDR2 is SNEGSKA in the germline V gene (reference sequence). V shed 0 bases and J shed 3 bases, with 11 bases lying between them. This CDR3 has 14 amino acids. CDR3 sequence: CSARDQGWHTEAFF. CDR3 bases: TGCAGTGCTAGAGATCAGGGGTGGCACACTGAAGCTTTCTTT.

This clonotype appeared a few times. CDR3 protein: CASSYPPGDEATDTQYF. CDR3 bases: TGTGCCAGCAGTTACCCCCCCGGGGACGAGGCGACAGATACGCAGTATTTT. The rearrangement joins TRBV6-6 to TRBJ2-3; D tentatively fits TRBD1 or TRBD2 (5 bases each). The CDR3 length is 17 residues. V shed 2 bases and J shed 3 bases, with 18 bases lying between them. The germline CDR1 and CDR2 sequences are MNHNY and SVGAGI (reference sequence).

The chain employs TRBV12-5 and TRBJ2-2; 8 bases match TRBD2. CDR1 and CDR2 (germline): LGHNT, FRNRAP. This CDR3 is built from 16 residues. The ends lost 6 bases at V and 4 bases at J; junction bases unmatched: 10. The CDR3 region has the DNA TGTGCTAGTGGACCGAGCGGGGGTGTAGTCACCGGGGAGCTGTTTTTT. This gives the protein CASGPSGGVVTGELFF.

This clonotype appeared many times. This chain links TRBV20-1 with TRBJ2-5, with D possibly matching TRBD2 (6 bases). The CDR3 runs to 12 residues. The V gene lost 0 bases and the J gene lost 4 bases, with 6 bases spanning the gap. From germline, CDR1 is DFQATT and CDR2 SNEGSKA (reference sequence). This CDR3 reads CSARDGRETQYF. For the CDR3, the DNA is TGCAGTGCTAGAGACGGGAGAGAGACCCAGTACTTC.

This rearrangement joins TRBV29-1 to TRBJ1-2; D gene uncertain. Germline V CDR1 and CDR2: SQVTM, ANQGSEA. The CDR3 covers 17 residues. The V and J ends lost 1 base and 4 bases respectively, with 22 bases between them. CDR3 residues: CSVEVPLTPTDPYGYTF. CDR3 bases: TGCAGCGTTGAAGTACCCCTCACACCTACAGACCCCTATGGCTACACCTTC. The variable domain in full, with the rest retrieved from reference TRBV29-1 and TRBJ1-2, is SAVISQKPSRDICQRGTSLTIQCQVDSQVTMMFWYRQQPGQSLTLIATANQGSEATYESGFVIDKFPISRPNLTFSTLTVSNMSPEDSSIYLCSVEVPLTPTDPYGYTFGSGTRLTVV.